The rows below give T cell receptor beta chains drawn from one sample of a study of T cell repertoires in cytomegalovirus infection. The antigens these receptors bind are not known. MiXCR, applied by TCRdb to the reads, yields one record per CDR3 protein. The data show approximately 1,000,000 distinct CDR3 sequences, with less than 40% seen just once and 11% to 15% held by the top ten. Sequenced material: cultured CD8+ T cells from PBMCs, taken from culture after CMV antigen stimulation. Receptors originate from a human donor in good health (CMV status not recorded). Some clones in this sample may be carry-over from other donors' samples. Both conserved end residues are part of each CDR3. D genes are given only for firm matches. A row's size may be missing; if present it is once, few, many or a size class.

>.|TRBD2|TRBV6-1|TRBJ2-3|15
CASSILQRGADTQYF
TGTGCCAGCAGTATCCTCCAGCGGGGGGCAGATACGCAGTATTTT
>.|TRBD2|TRBV11-2|TRBJ2-1|14
CASSSWQRGNEQFF
TGTGCCAGTTCGAGCTGGCAGCGGGGGAATGAGCAGTTCTTC
>.|TRBD1|TRBV5-6|TRBJ1-5|17
CASSSMDREGSNQPQHF
TGTGCCAGCAGCTCAATGGACAGGGAGGGTAGCAATCAGCCCCAGCATTTT
>.|.|TRBV6-5|TRBJ2-3|15
CASSKGPGRTDTQYF
TGTGCCAGCAGTAAAGGGCCAGGGCGCACAGATACGCAGTATTTT
>.|.|TRBV9|TRBJ2-2|15
CASSVRGTNTGELFF
TGTGCCAGCAGCGTTAGGGGGACGAACACCGGGGAGCTGTTTTTT
>few|.|TRBV28|TRBJ2-5|15
CASSFRGGDQETQYF
TGTGCCAGCAGTTTTCGAGGAGGAGACCAAGAGACCCAGTACTTC
>.|.|TRBV12-3/TRBV12-4|TRBJ2-5|13
CASSQSGPETQYF
TGTGCCAGCAGTCAATCCGGGCCAGAGACCCAGTACTTC
>.|TRBD1|TRBV10-3|TRBJ2-1|15
CAISDRGQGTNEQFF
TGTGCCATCAGTGATAGAGGACAGGGAACCAATGAGCAGTTCTTC
>many|.|TRBV29-1|TRBJ1-6|17
CSVEEHPPGSYNSPLHF
TGCAGCGTTGAAGAGCATCCGCCTGGCTCCTATAATTCACCCCTCCACTTT
>once|.|TRBV7-4|TRBJ2-1|15
CASNLEPSSYNEQFF
TGTGCCAGCAACTTAGAACCAAGCTCCTACAATGAGCAGTTCTTC
>few|TRBD2|TRBV7-9|TRBJ2-5|15
CASSSTGTSGETQYF
TGTGCCAGCAGCTCGACCGGGACTAGCGGAGAGACCCAGTACTTC
>few|.|TRBV6-1|TRBJ1-1|12
CASSTTGGEAFF
TGTGCCAGCAGTACGACAGGTGGCGAGGCTTTCTTT
>.|TRBD2|TRBV20-1|TRBJ2-3|21
CSARDRGTGTSGTAWTDTQYF
TGCAGTGCTAGAGACCGGGGAACCGGGACTAGCGGAACGGCCTGGACAGATACGCAGTATTTT
>many|.|TRBV7-9|TRBJ2-2|14
CASSTTSNTGELFF
TGTGCCAGCAGTACTACCTCGAACACCGGGGAGCTGTTTTTT
>.|TRBD1|TRBV6-2/TRBV6-3|TRBJ2-1|16
CAGSYAVGQGYNEQFF
TGTGCCGGCAGTTACGCCGTTGGACAGGGGTACAATGAGCAGTTCTTC
>.|TRBD1|TRBV20-1|TRBJ1-6|15
CSARDRGQGYSPLHF
TGCAGTGCTAGAGATCGAGGACAGGGATATTCACCCCTCCACTTT
>.|.|TRBV6-1|TRBJ1-5|16
CASSEARQNSNQPQHF
TGTGCCAGCAGTGAAGCTCGTCAGAATAGCAATCAGCCCCAGCATTTT
>few|TRBD2|TRBV11-3|TRBJ2-1|14
CASSYRGGGNEQFF
TGTGCCAGCAGCTACCGGGGCGGGGGAAATGAGCAGTTCTTC
>few|.|TRBV4-3|TRBJ2-2|16
CASSHSTGRGTGELFF
TGCGCCAGCAGCCACTCGACAGGGAGGGGGACCGGGGAGCTGTTTTTT
>few|.|TRBV20-1|TRBJ1-3|14
CSARPTDSGNTIYF
TGCAGTGCTAGACCGACAGATTCTGGAAACACCATATATTTT
>.|TRBD2|TRBV6-6|TRBJ2-3|23
CASSYPGTSGGPAIHIYTDTQYF
TGTGCCAGCAGTTACCCTGGCACTAGCGGGGGGCCAGCCATCCACATATACACAGATACGCAGTATTTT
>.|.|TRBV6-5|TRBJ1-4|13
CASSYGPQGKLFF
TGTGCCAGCAGTTACGGTCCCCAGGGAAAACTGTTTTTT
>many|TRBD2|TRBV7-8|TRBJ2-3|14
CATAAGGPTDTQYF
TGTGCCACCGCAGCGGGGGGCCCGACAGATACGCAGTATTTT
>once|.|TRBV6-1|TRBJ2-1|13
CASSEWKRSEQFF
TGTGCCAGCAGTGAATGGAAGAGATCGGAGCAGTTCTTC
>.|.|TRBV7-9|TRBJ2-7|12
CASSFSPHERYF
TGTGCCAGCAGCTTTTCCCCCCACGAGCGGTACTTC
>.|TRBD2|TRBV4-1|TRBJ2-3|18
CASSHGLAGEISTDTQYF
TGCGCCAGCAGCCACGGACTAGCGGGGGAAATTAGCACAGATACGCAGTATTTT
>few|.|TRBV19|TRBJ1-1|15
CASSHLPQGNTEAFF
TGTGCCAGTAGTCACTTGCCACAGGGAAACACTGAAGCTTTCTTT
>many|TRBD2|TRBV7-8|TRBJ2-1|15
CASSPTSGGGNEQFF
TGTGCCAGCAGCCCTACTAGCGGGGGGGGCAATGAGCAGTTCTTC
>.|TRBD1|TRBV2|TRBJ1-1|16
CASSEEAGTGITEAFF
TGTGCCAGCAGTGAAGAGGCCGGGACAGGGATCACTGAAGCTTTCTTT
>.|TRBD1|TRBV19|TRBJ1-6|14
CASTGTGDNSPLHF
TGTGCCAGTACCGGGACAGGGGACAATTCACCCCTCCACTTT
>many|.|TRBV7-6|TRBJ2-2|15
CASRPSPLPTGELFF
TGTGCCAGCAGGCCCAGTCCCCTTCCCACCGGGGAGCTGTTTTTT
>.|TRBD1|TRBV28|TRBJ2-5|17
CASSSPDRVDVAETQYF
TGTGCCAGCAGTTCCCCCGACAGGGTTGATGTAGCGGAGACCCAGTACTTC
>few|.|TRBV20-1|TRBJ2-3|13
CSAPGPPTDTQYF
TGCAGTGCCCCGGGGCCTCCCACAGATACGCAGTATTTT
>.|.|TRBV15|TRBJ2-3|14
CATKGNGGTDTQYF
TGTGCCACCAAGGGCAACGGTGGCACAGATACGCAGTATTTT
>.|.|TRBV19|TRBJ1-2|17
CASRIPFRWVADYGYTF
TGTGCCAGTAGAATCCCCTTCAGGTGGGTCGCAGACTATGGCTACACCTTC
>.|.|TRBV10-3|TRBJ1-6|15
CAISESPSGVSPLHF
TGTGCCATCAGTGAGTCACCATCAGGGGTTTCACCCCTCCACTTT
>.|TRBD2|TRBV4-3|TRBJ2-5|16
CASSRLYASGEETQYF
TGCGCCAGCAGCCGGTTATATGCTAGCGGGGAAGAGACCCAGTACTTC
>.|TRBD1|TRBV27|TRBJ2-2|15
CASSVRDRGSGELFF
TGTGCCAGCAGTGTCCGGGACAGGGGGTCCGGGGAGCTGTTTTTT
>.|.|TRBV10-2|TRBJ2-5|13
CASSDISGETQYF
TGCGCCAGCAGTGATATCTCTGGGGAGACCCAGTACTTC
>many|.|TRBV12-3/TRBV12-4|TRBJ1-2|15
CASSLSADTGYGYTF
TGTGCCAGCAGTTTATCCGCCGATACGGGGTATGGCTACACCTTC
>few|.|TRBV4-3|TRBJ2-3|16
CASSLASFGLTDTQYF
TGCGCCAGCAGCCTCGCCTCGTTTGGACTGACAGATACGCAGTATTTT
>.|TRBD1|TRBV27|TRBJ1-1|18
CASSPPGQGALLNTEAFF
TGTGCCAGCAGCCCACCGGGACAGGGGGCCCTCCTGAACACTGAAGCTTTCTTT
>few|.|TRBV6-6|TRBJ2-3|16
CASSYSQRAGTDTQYF
TGTGCCAGCAGTTACTCACAGAGGGCTGGCACAGATACGCAGTATTTT
>few|TRBD1|TRBV24-1|TRBJ1-5|17
CATSEPTGTGGDQPQHF
TGTGCCACCAGTGAGCCAACCGGGACAGGGGGCGATCAGCCCCAGCATTTT
>.|.|TRBV2|TRBJ2-7|15
CASSEQTVNPYEQYF
TGTGCCAGCAGTGAACAGACAGTGAATCCCTACGAGCAGTACTTC
>.|TRBD1|TRBV2|TRBJ1-5|13
CATKGQGNQPQHF
TGTGCCACCAAGGGACAGGGCAATCAGCCCCAGCATTTT
>.|TRBD1|TRBV19|TRBJ2-1|20
CASSIVVGQGLLGSYNEQFF
TGTGCCAGTAGTATAGTGGTCGGACAGGGCCTGTTGGGCTCCTACAATGAGCAGTTCTTC
>many|.|TRBV7-3|TRBJ2-3|15
CASSFLGGSTDTQYF
TGTGCCAGCAGCTTTCTTGGGGGGAGCACAGATACGCAGTATTTT
>few|.|TRBV5-4|TRBJ2-1|13
CASSLYPGHEQFF
TGTGCCAGCAGCCTTTATCCAGGGCATGAGCAGTTCTTC
>.|TRBD2|TRBV19|TRBJ2-1|15
CANKAGPIPQGEQFF
TGTGCCAACAAAGCGGGACCCATTCCGCAGGGAGAGCAGTTCTTC
>few|TRBD1|TRBV4-2|TRBJ2-7|15
CASSQGWDRSYEQYF
TGTGCCAGCAGCCAAGGTTGGGACAGATCCTACGAGCAGTACTTC
>.|.|TRBV27|TRBJ2-5|13
CASSFTGSETQYF
TGTGCCAGCAGTTTCACAGGGTCCGAGACCCAGTACTTC
>.|.|TRBV28|TRBJ1-4|13
CASKQATNEKLFF
TGTGCCAGCAAACAGGCAACTAATGAAAAACTGTTTTTT
>.|.|TRBV5-6|TRBJ1-6|14
CASSLGGFRSPLHF
TGTGCCAGCAGCTTGGGCGGGTTTCGATCACCCCTCCACTTT
>few|.|TRBV7-4|TRBJ1-3|14
CASSGVVAVNTIYF
TGTGCCAGCAGCGGCGTGGTAGCTGTAAACACCATATATTTT